The present TCR beta chain was sequenced within a study of cytomegalovirus exposure and HLA in healthy donors. Study-wide context: Earlier findings included about 120 million unique TCR beta sequences obtained from 150 million to 200 million T cells. Whole-study findings and limits: The productive fraction for most TCR beta V segments was about 90% or about 30% in an earlier analysis.

The CDR3 extends over 13 amino acids. The junction had 7 bases not matched to a gene; V was cut back by 6 bases and J by 2 bases. CDR1 is SQVTM and CDR2 is ANQGSEA in the germline V gene. 13 Jbeta primers and 60 Vbeta primers were used for the PCR. The data were produced by immunoSEQ multiplex PCR, yet TCRdb's version contains in-frame clones alone and is incomplete. The data hold more than 90,000 clones, with around 77% observed a single time. A remark on this clone: Its specificity is unknown.

The clonotype originates from a man aged 50 to 60 in good health and CMV-seropositive. The chain recombines TRBV29-1 with TRBJ2-7; 7 bases fit TRBD1. Material for sequencing was PBMCs. This chain's CDR3 is CSVIRDRTYEQYF. The CDR3 coding sequence is TGCAGCGTCATTAGGGACAGAACCTACGAGCAGTACTTC.